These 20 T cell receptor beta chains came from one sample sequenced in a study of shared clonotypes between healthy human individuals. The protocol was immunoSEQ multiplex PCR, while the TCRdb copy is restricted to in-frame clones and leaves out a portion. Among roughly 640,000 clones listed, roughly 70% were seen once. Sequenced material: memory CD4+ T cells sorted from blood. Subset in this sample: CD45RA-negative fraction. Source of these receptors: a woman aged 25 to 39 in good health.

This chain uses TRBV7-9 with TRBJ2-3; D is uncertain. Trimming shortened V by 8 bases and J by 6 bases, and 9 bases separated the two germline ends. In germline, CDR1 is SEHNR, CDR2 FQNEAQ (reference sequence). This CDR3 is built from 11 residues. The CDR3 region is CASLLLDTQYF. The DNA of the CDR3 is TGTGCCAGCCTATTACTTGATACGCAGTATTTT.

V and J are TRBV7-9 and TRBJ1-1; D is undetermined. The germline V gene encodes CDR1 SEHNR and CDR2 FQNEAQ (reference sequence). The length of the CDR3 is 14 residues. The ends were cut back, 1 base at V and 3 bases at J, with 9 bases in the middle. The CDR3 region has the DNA TGTGCCAGCAGCTTAGTTTCCGGGCACACTGAAGCTTTCTTT. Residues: CASSLVSGHTEAFF.

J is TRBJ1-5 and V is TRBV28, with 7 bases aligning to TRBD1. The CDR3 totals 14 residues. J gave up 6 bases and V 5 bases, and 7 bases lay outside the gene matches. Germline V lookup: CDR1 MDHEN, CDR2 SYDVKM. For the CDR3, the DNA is TGTGCCAGCAGTCTCAGGACAGGTTTTCAGCCCCAGCATTTT. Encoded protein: CASSLRTGFQPQHF.

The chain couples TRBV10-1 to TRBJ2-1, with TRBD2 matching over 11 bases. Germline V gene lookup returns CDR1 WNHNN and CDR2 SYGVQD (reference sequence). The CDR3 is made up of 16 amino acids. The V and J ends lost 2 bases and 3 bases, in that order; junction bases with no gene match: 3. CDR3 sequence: CASSEGGLADYNEQFF. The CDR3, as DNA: TGCGCCAGCAGTGAGGGGGGACTAGCGGACTACAATGAGCAGTTCTTC.

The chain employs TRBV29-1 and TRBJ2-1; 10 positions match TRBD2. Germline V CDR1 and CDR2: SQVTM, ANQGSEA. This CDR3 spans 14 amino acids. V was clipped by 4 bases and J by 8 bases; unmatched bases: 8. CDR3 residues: CSVGSSGSLDEQFF. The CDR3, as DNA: TGCAGCGTTGGATCTAGCGGGAGTTTAGATGAGCAGTTCTTC.

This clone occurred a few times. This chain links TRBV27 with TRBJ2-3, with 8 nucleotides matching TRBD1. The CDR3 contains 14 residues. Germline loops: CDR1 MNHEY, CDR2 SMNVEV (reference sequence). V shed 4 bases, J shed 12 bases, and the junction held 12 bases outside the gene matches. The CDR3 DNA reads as TGTGCCAGCAGTTCTTACCGGACAGGGTCCGGACAGTATTTT. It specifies CASSSYRTGSGQYF.

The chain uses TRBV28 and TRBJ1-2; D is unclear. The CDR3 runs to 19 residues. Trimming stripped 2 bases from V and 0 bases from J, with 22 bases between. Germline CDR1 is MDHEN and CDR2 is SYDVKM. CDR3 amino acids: CASSLPTTWGGNPNYGYTF. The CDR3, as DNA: TGTGCCAGCAGTTTACCTACCACCTGGGGTGGGAACCCTAACTATGGCTACACCTTC.

CDR3 in DNA: TGCAGCGGGGGACGGACGAACACTGAAGCTTTCTTT. Its translation is CSGGRTNTEAFF. The V gene is TRBV29-1, the J gene TRBJ1-1; D is perhaps TRBD1 (5 bases). The CDR3 is 12 amino acids. V lost 7 bases, J lost 1 base, and 10 bases lay in between. The germline V gene encodes CDR1 SQVTM and CDR2 ANQGSEA.

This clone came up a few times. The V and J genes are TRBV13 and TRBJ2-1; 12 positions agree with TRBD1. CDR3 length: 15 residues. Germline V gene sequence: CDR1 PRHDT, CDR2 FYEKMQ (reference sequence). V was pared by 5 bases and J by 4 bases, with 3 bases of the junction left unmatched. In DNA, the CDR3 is TGTGCCAGCAGCCCGGGACAGGGGGCTTACAATGAGCAGTTCTTC. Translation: CASSPGQGAYNEQFF. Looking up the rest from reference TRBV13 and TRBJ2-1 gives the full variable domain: AAGVIQSPRHLIKEKRETATLKCYPIPRHDTVYWYQQGPGQDPQFLISFYEKMQSDKGSIPDRFSAQQFSDYHSELNMSSLELGDSALYFCASSPGQGAYNEQFFGPGTRLTVL.

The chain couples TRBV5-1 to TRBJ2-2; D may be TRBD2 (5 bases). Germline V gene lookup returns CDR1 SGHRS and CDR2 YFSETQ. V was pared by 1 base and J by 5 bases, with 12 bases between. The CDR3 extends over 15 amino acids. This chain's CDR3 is CASSLLRPGTGELFF. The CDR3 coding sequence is TGCGCCAGCAGCTTGTTACGGCCGGGGACCGGGGAGCTGTTTTTT.

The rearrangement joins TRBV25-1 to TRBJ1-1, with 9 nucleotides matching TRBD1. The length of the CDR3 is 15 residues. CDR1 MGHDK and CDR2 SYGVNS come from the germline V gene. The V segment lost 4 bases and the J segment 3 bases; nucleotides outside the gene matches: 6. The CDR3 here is CASSARQGVDTEAFF. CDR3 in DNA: TGTGCCAGCAGTGCGCGACAGGGGGTTGACACTGAAGCTTTCTTT.

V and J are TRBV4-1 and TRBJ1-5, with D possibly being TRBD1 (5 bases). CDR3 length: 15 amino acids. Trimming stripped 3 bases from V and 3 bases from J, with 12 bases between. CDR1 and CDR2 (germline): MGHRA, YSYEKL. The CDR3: CASSHGGLNNQPQHF. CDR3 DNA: TGCGCCAGCAGCCATGGGGGACTTAACAATCAGCCCCAGCATTTT.

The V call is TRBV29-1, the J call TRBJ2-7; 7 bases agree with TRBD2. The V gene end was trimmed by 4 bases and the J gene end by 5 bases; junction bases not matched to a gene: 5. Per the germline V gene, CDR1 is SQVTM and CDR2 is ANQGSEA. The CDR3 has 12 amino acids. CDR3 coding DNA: TGCAGCGTTGCCGTGGGAGGGCACGAGCAGTACTTC. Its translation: CSVAVGGHEQYF.

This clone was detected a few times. In DNA, the CDR3 is TGCGCCAGCAGCCCCGTAGGGGGGACAGGGTCTGGAAACACCATATATTTT. This encodes CASSPVGGTGSGNTIYF. This chain connects TRBV5-1 to TRBJ1-3; 9 bases align to TRBD1. CDR3 length equals 17 residues. Trimming removed 4 bases from V and 1 base from J; junction bases left unmatched: 9. Germline V gene lookup returns CDR1 SGHRS and CDR2 YFSETQ.

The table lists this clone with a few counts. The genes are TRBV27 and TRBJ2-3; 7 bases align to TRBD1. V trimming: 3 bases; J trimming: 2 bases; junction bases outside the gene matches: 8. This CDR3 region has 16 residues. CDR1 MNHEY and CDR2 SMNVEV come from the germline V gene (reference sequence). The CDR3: CASSFRPGGNTDTQYF. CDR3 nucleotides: TGTGCCAGCAGTTTTCGACCAGGGGGAAACACAGATACGCAGTATTTT.

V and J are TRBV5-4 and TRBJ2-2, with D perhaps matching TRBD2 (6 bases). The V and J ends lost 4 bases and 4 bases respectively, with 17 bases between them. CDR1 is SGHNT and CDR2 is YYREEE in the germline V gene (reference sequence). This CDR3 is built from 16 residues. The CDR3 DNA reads TGTGCCAGCAGCCGACCGGGCGGGGCAACCACCGGGGAGCTGTTTTTT. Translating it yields CASSRPGGATTGELFF.

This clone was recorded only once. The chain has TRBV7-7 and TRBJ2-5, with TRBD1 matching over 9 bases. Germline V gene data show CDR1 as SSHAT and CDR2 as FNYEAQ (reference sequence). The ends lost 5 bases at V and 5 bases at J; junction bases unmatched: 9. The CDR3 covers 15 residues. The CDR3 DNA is TGTGCCAGCAGCCGCGGTGGACAGGGGTTTGAGACCCAGTACTTC. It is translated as CASSRGGQGFETQYF.

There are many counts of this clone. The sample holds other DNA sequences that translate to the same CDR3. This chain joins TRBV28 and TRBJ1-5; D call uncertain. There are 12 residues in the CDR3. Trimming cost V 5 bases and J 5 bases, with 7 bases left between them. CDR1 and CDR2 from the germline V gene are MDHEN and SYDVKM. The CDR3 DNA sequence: TGTGCCAGCAGTCTAAATTATCAGCCCCAGCATTTT. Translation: CASSLNYQPQHF.

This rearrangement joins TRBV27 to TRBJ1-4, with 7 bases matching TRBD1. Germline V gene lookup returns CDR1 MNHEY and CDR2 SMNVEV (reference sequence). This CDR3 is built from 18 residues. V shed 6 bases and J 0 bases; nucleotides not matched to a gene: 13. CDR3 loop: CASRPGQPLSATNEKLFF. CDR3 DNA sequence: TGTGCCAGCAGGCCGGGACAGCCACTCTCTGCAACTAATGAAAAACTGTTTTTT.

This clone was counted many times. The CDR3 region is CASSIDVTGLGNTIYF. CDR3 DNA sequence: TGTGCCAGTAGTATAGACGTCACGGGGCTTGGAAACACCATATATTTT. The chain employs TRBV19 and TRBJ1-3; the D gene is possibly TRBD1 (5 bases). Germline V gene data show CDR1 as LNHDA and CDR2 as SQIVND (reference sequence). The V and J ends lost 0 bases and 3 bases respectively, with 12 bases between them. CDR3 length: 16 residues. Combining the CDR3 with reference TRBV19 and TRBJ1-3 gives the whole variable domain DGGITQSPKYLFRKEGQNVTLSCEQNLNHDAMYWYRQDPGQGLRLIYYSQIVNDFQKGDIAEGYSVSREKKESFPLTVTSAQKNPTAFYLCASSIDVTGLGNTIYFGEGSWLTVV.